This T cell receptor beta chain was sequenced during a study of T-cell reconstitution after alpha-beta-depleted transplantation in children. General study findings and limits: Several hundred expanded graft clones reportedly were the source of alpha-beta T cells about two months after transplant. Surviving recipient T cells and intrathymic progenitors accounted for some patients' high TCRbeta diversity at day 60. T-cell counts and diversity were attributed mostly to newly produced T cells one year after transplant.

This CDR3 is built from 15 residues. V was cut by 5 bases and J by 4 bases, with 14 bases left in between. Germline loops: CDR1 SNHLY, CDR2 FYNNEI. Unique molecular identifiers were incorporated when the TCRbeta library was constructed. TCRdb called the PCR reads again in MiXCR, with one record for every CDR3 protein. There are around 72,000 distinct CDR3 sequences in the sample; 4% to 5% occur only once, and about 20% lies in the top ten. This clonotype has a count of ten or more. Its antigen is still unknown. The clonotype was recovered from a boy under three years old who had a stem cell transplant for acute myeloid leukemia, so the T cells may come from the graft donor. The sample in question was PBMCs, mostly from graft donor cells, obtained 180 days after TCRalphabeta/CD19-depleted stem cell transplant. V and J are TRBV2 and TRBJ2-2; D might be TRBD1 or TRBD2, each matching 5 bases. CDR3 sequence: CASSRDLGSTGELFF. The CDR3 bases are TGTGCCAGCAGTCGGGACCTTGGATCCACCGGGGAGCTGTTTTTT.